The rows below give T cell receptor beta chains drawn from one sample of a study of T cell changes during pregnancy in multiple sclerosis. Some clones are missing from TCRdb's copy, which holds only in-frame ones; the method was immunoSEQ multiplex PCR. The sample yields around 61,000 clones, approximately 87% seen once. The sample consisted of peripheral blood from another person, used as feeder cells. The receptors were sampled from a human donor whose cells served as feeder cells for cultures in a pregnancy study. Both conserved end residues are part of each CDR3. A D gene is named only where the DNA matches it firmly. Size is omitted from some rows. Given values are once, few, many or a class for expanded clones.

V,size,D,J,DNA,CDR3
TRBV7-7,-,-,TRBJ2-7,TGTGCTAGCAGCTTAGCTTTAGGTCCCTCGGGAGAGCAGTACTTC,CASSLALGPSGEQYF
TRBV7-8,-,-,TRBJ2-7,TGTGCCAGCAGCCTAGGGGTAGCCAACGAGCAGTACTTC,CASSLGVANEQYF
TRBV5-6,few,-,TRBJ1-2,TGTGCCAGCAGCCGACTGGGAGGCAGGGGTCATGGCTACACCTTC,CASSRLGGRGHGYTF
TRBV5-4,-,-,TRBJ1-2,TGTGCCAGCAGCTTGGCCCAAGGGGGAAGAGGGAACTATGGCTACACCTTC,CASSLAQGGRGNYGYTF
TRBV19,-,-,TRBJ2-7,TGTGCCAGTAGTATAGTCGGGGTAATGAACGAGCAGTACTTC,CASSIVGVMNEQYF
TRBV7-9,-,-,TRBJ1-3,TGTGCCAGCAGCTCCTACGCCTCTGGAAACACCATATATTTT,CASSSYASGNTIYF
TRBV10-3,-,-,TRBJ2-1,TGTGCCATCAGTGAGTCGAAACAGGGGACTTCCTACAATGAGCAGTTCTTC,CAISESKQGTSYNEQFF
TRBV11-2,-,-,TRBJ1-1,TGTGCCAGCAGCTTACGGTCAGGGACTCGGGGGAACACTGAAGCTTTCTTT,CASSLRSGTRGNTEAFF
TRBV18,-,-,TRBJ2-3,TGTGCCAGCTCATCTACCCCCGGGACCGTAGTCACAGATACGCAGTATTTT,CASSSTPGTVVTDTQYF
TRBV10-3,-,TRBD1,TRBJ1-4,TGTGCCATCAGCGGGACAGCCTTTAATGAAAAACTGTTTTTT,CAISGTAFNEKLFF
TRBV5-4,-,-,TRBJ1-3,TGTGCCAGCAGCTTGGACAGCCTCTCTGGAAACACCATATATTTT,CASSLDSLSGNTIYF
TRBV7-5,-,-,TRBJ2-1,TGTGCCAGAACCAAGGTGTTGACTCGACATCGCTCCTACAATGAGCAGTTCTTC,CARTKVLTRHRSYNEQFF
TRBV9,-,-,TRBJ1-3,TGTGCCAGCAGCGTTACAGTCTCTGGAAACACCATATATTTT,CASSVTVSGNTIYF
TRBV5-1,-,-,TRBJ2-7,TGCGCCAGCAGCCAAGGGGGAGGATCCTACGAGCAGTACTTC,CASSQGGGSYEQYF
TRBV6-5,few,-,TRBJ2-1,TGTGCCAGCAGGCGGTCGAGCTCCTACAATGAGCAGTTCTTC,CASRRSSSYNEQFF
TRBV25-1,-,-,TRBJ2-3,TGTGCCAGCAGCCCTCGGGGCGGTACTAGCACAGATACGCAGTATTTT,CASSPRGGTSTDTQYF
TRBV18,-,TRBD1,TRBJ1-1,TGTGCCAGCTCATCAAACAGGGGCTTAAACACTGAAGCTTTCTTT,CASSSNRGLNTEAFF
TRBV11-2,-,-,TRBJ1-2,TGTGCCAGCAGCTTAGCAGCCGGCGGTCCTAACTATGGCTACACCTTC,CASSLAAGGPNYGYTF
TRBV27,-,-,TRBJ2-7,TGTGCCAGCAACCGGGTTCGGGGCACAACTTCATTTCCTTACGAGCAGTACTTC,CASNRVRGTTSFPYEQYF
TRBV4-3,-,-,TRBJ1-4,TGCGCCAGCAGCTCAAGCCCCTTTGCTAATGAAAAACTGTTTTTT,CASSSSPFANEKLFF
TRBV9,-,-,TRBJ1-1,TGTGCCAGCAGCGTCAGTCTTCATACGGGGATCACTGAAGCTTTCTTT,CASSVSLHTGITEAFF
TRBV27,-,-,TRBJ2-7,TGTGCCAGCAGTTTAATCGGGACAACCTTCTCCCCATACGAGCAGTACTTC,CASSLIGTTFSPYEQYF
TRBV9,-,TRBD2,TRBJ2-3,TGTGCCAGCAGCTCCAAACCGGGACTAGCGTACACAGATACGCAGTATTTT,CASSSKPGLAYTDTQYF
TRBV19,-,TRBD1,TRBJ1-5,TGTGCCAGTACTACCGTGGACAGGGACGATCAGCCCCAGCATTTT,CASTTVDRDDQPQHF
TRBV5-1,-,-,TRBJ2-7,TGCGCCAGCGGCAGGGGTGGAGGCTACGAGCAGTACTTC,CASGRGGGYEQYF
TRBV5-1,few,-,TRBJ1-2,TGCGCCAGCAGCTTGGCCAGTGGAGCGGCCTTAACTGGCTACACCTTC,CASSLASGAALTGYTF
TRBV25-1,-,-,TRBJ1-1,TGTGCCAGCAGTGAATATTCGGGGGCTCGGACTGAAGCTTTCTTT,CASSEYSGARTEAFF
TRBV14,few,TRBD1,TRBJ2-7,TGTGCCAGCAGCCGTCGACAGGGGTACGAGCAGTACTTC,CASSRRQGYEQYF
TRBV25-1,-,-,TRBJ1-2,TGTGCCAGCAGTTCAAATCGGGGCGGGGGCGCATCGTCTCATGGCTACACCTTC,CASSSNRGGGASSHGYTF
TRBV5-1,-,-,TRBJ1-2,TGCGCCAGCAGCTTGGGGGGCTCTGGCTACACCTTC,CASSLGGSGYTF
TRBV7-6,-,-,TRBJ1-2,TGTGCCAGCAGCCGAGGGGACTTCTTAAACTATGGCTACACCTTC,CASSRGDFLNYGYTF
TRBV9,-,TRBD2,TRBJ2-1,TGTGCCAGCAGCCCACCGACCGGGACTAGCGGGAGTTCGTCCTACAATGAGCAGTTCTTC,CASSPPTGTSGSSSYNEQFF
TRBV11-2,-,-,TRBJ1-1,TGTGCCAGCAGCCGGGATCCGAACACTGAAGCTTTCTTT,CASSRDPNTEAFF
TRBV28,-,TRBD2,TRBJ2-5,TGTGCCAGCAGTTTGCCGACGCGGGGGGGAGAGACCCAGTACTTC,CASSLPTRGGETQYF
TRBV5-1,-,TRBD1,TRBJ2-7,TGCGCCAGCAGCTTAGGACAGGGTTACTACGAGCAGTACTTC,CASSLGQGYYEQYF
TRBV7-9,-,-,TRBJ1-6,TGTGCCAGCAGCCCCTTAAGGGTCCCGAACGTTAATTCACCCCTCCACTTT,CASSPLRVPNVNSPLHF
TRBV15,-,TRBD1,TRBJ1-5,TGTGCCACCAGCAGAGACCCTACCGGGACAGGGCTTAATCAGCCCCAGCATTTT,CATSRDPTGTGLNQPQHF
TRBV10-1,few,TRBD1,TRBJ2-2,TGCGCCAGCAGTGAGTCGGACAGGACCTCGAACACCGGGGAGCTGTTTTTT,CASSESDRTSNTGELFF
TRBV7-8,once,TRBD1,TRBJ1-4,TGTGCCAGCAGCTTAGGCCCCAGGGGGGGGGAAAAACTGTTTTTT,CASSLGPRGGEKLFF
TRBV5-6,-,-,TRBJ1-2,TGTGCCAGCAGCTTCGGCCAATACTATGGCTACACCTTC,CASSFGQYYGYTF
TRBV29-1,-,TRBD1,TRBJ1-1,TGCAGCGCCGGGACAGTGAACACTGAAGCTTTCTTT,CSAGTVNTEAFF
TRBV6-5,-,-,TRBJ2-7,TGTGCCAGCAGCCAGCCGGGACAACCTTCTTACGAGCAGTACTTC,CASSQPGQPSYEQYF
TRBV29-1,medium-sized,-,TRBJ1-4,TGCAGCGTTCGTGGGACGGAAGAGTCGCCCTCAACTAATGAAAAACTGTTTTTT,CSVRGTEESPSTNEKLFF
TRBV2,-,-,TRBJ2-7,TGTGCCAGCAAGGATAGCGGTAGCTCCTACGAGCAGTACTTC,CASKDSGSSYEQYF
TRBV29-1,-,-,TRBJ1-4,TGCAGCTGTGAGAGGGGCGGAGGTGAAAAACTGTTTTTT,CSCERGGGEKLFF
TRBV29-1,-,-,TRBJ1-6,TGCAGCGTTCGAACGGATCATAATTCACCCCTCCACTTT,CSVRTDHNSPLHF
TRBV7-9,-,-,TRBJ1-5,TGTGCCAGCAGCCCCAATCCCGATCAGCCCCAGCATTTT,CASSPNPDQPQHF
TRBV19,-,-,TRBJ1-2,TGTGCCAGTAGTATAGACAGGGAGGATTCTAACTATGGCTACACCTTC,CASSIDREDSNYGYTF
TRBV30,-,TRBD1,TRBJ1-5,TGTGCCTGGAAGCTTAGAGGGGACAGTATTTTTGGCAATCAGCCCCAGCATTTT,CAWKLRGDSIFGNQPQHF
TRBV5-1,once,-,TRBJ1-2,TGCGCCAGCAGCTTGGGGCAGAGAAGCTATGGCTACACCTTC,CASSLGQRSYGYTF
TRBV7-2,-,-,TRBJ2-2,TGTGCCAGCAGCTTAAACGTCCAGTCGAACACCGGGGAGCTGTTTTTT,CASSLNVQSNTGELFF
TRBV9,once,-,TRBJ2-3,TGTGCCAGTTCCGGGGAGAGGGCCCGGGGAGATACGCAGTATTTT,CASSGERARGDTQYF
TRBV6-1,-,-,TRBJ2-4,TGTGCCAGCAGTGAACGAGTATCAGGGTTGAACATTCAGTACTTC,CASSERVSGLNIQYF
TRBV18,once,TRBD1,TRBJ1-2,TGTGCCAGCTCCCAAGACAGGGAGGGGTATGGCTACACCTTC,CASSQDREGYGYTF